This T cell receptor (beta chain) stems from a study of shared clonotypes between healthy human individuals. Study-level points and caveats: Larger estimated richness was generally recorded for naive subsets relative to memory subsets. Around 5% was the fraction of naive CD4 clonotypes found shared across a few donors.

This CDR3 has 13 amino acids. Germline CDR1 is SGHRS and CDR2 is YFSETQ. V shed 5 bases and J shed 8 bases, with 15 bases lying between them. Assay: immunoSEQ multiplex PCR; the TCRdb copy retains only in-frame clones and omits some. The repertoire holds roughly 2.4 million clones, with around 95% as singletons. Comments on this clone: Antigen: not known.

The clonotype comes from a man aged 18-30 years in good health. Sequenced input: naive CD4+ T cells sorted from blood. Subset reported: CD45RA+ positively selected. The V call is TRBV5-1, the J call TRBJ2-3, with D possibly TRBD2 on 6 matching bases. CDR3 sequence (DNA): TGCGCCAGCAGTCTTGGGGTGGAGGGTACGCAGTATTTT. Its protein product is CASSLGVEGTQYF.